Described below is a single TCR beta chain sequence and its context. The record originates from a study of blood T cells in healthy people across ages. Looked up from germline, CDR1 is GTSNPN and CDR2 is SVGIG (reference sequence). The V and J ends lost 7 bases and 2 bases, in that order; junction bases with no gene match: 3. The CDR3 totals 13 residues. Through a sample-barcoded 5' primer and a J-beta primer mix, a second PCR was run for roughly 6 to 12 cycles. TCRdb reprocessed the 5' RACE reads with MiXCR, giving one entry per CDR3 protein. This sample has approximately 1,000,000 distinct CDR3 sequences, with under 55% found just once.

The sequenced material came from blood. The TCR originated in an older woman in good health. The gene calls are TRBV30 and TRBJ2-2; 8 nucleotides line up with TRBD1. CDR3: CALDRANTGELFF. CDR3 DNA: TGTGCCTTGGACAGGGCCAACACCGGGGAGCTGTTTTTT.